This is a list of T cell receptor beta chains from one sample in a study of OX40 agonist ivuxolimab in advanced cancers. This table comes from immunoSEQ multiplex PCR, and its TCRdb copy is limited to in-frame clones, with some not included. The repertoire has some 98,000 clones, about 91% of them found once; the top ten carry approximately 0.32%. The sample was CD4+ or CD8+ T cells sorted from blood, taken in a trial of the OX40 agonist ivuxolimab. The receptors originated from an adult with an advanced solid tumor such as melanoma, head and neck, liver or kidney cancer. The CDR3 runs from the conserved cysteine through the conserved F or W. The order of the fields is J gene, V gene, D gene, clone size, CDR3 DNA, CDR3 protein. D genes are given only for firm matches. Where a row states a size, it is once, few, many or the class of an expanded clone; other rows omit it.

>TRBJ1-2|TRBV18|TRBD1|.
TGTGCCAGCTCACCTCAAGTTATCGGCGACTCAAGGGGGCGGAATGGCGGCTACACCTTC
CASSPQVIGDSRGRNGGYTF
>TRBJ2-5|TRBV7-2|.|.
TGTGCCAGCAGCTTAGTACTAGCTGGGGACCAGTACTTC
CASSLVLAGDQYF
>TRBJ2-4|TRBV29-1|.|.
TGCAGCGCCGGCCCCGGGGACGGAAACATTCAGTACTTC
CSAGPGDGNIQYF
>TRBJ2-2|TRBV28|.|.
TGTGCCAGCAGTTCCACAGGAATTTTAAACGGGGAGCTGTTTTTT
CASSSTGILNGELFF
>TRBJ2-5|TRBV5-1|.|.
TGCGCCAGCAGCCTCCCCCCCAGAAACCAAGAGACCCAGTACTTC
CASSLPPRNQETQYF
>TRBJ2-3|TRBV28|TRBD2|.
TGTGCCAGCAAAAGGTGGAGTCTAGCGGGAGGCAGCACAGATACGCAGTATTTT
CASKRWSLAGGSTDTQYF
>TRBJ2-2|TRBV27|TRBD2|.
TGTGCCAGCATTCGTAAATCGGGACTAGCGGGTTCCGGGGAGCTGTTTTTT
CASIRKSGLAGSGELFF
>TRBJ2-7|TRBV29-1|TRBD2|.
TGCAGCGTGGAGCGGGAGAAGGGCTCCGAGCAGTACTTC
CSVEREKGSEQYF
>TRBJ2-5|TRBV5-1|.|.
TGCGCCAGCAGCTTGCGGGGGCAGGGGGAGGAGACCCAGTACTTC
CASSLRGQGEETQYF
>TRBJ1-2|TRBV28|.|.
TGTGCCAGCAGTATAGCGCCGCGCGTTAATGGCTACACCTTC
CASSIAPRVNGYTF
>TRBJ2-1|TRBV7-2|.|.
TGTGCCAGCAGCTTAGCTTTAGGGGCCTACAATGAGCAGTTCTTC
CASSLALGAYNEQFF
>TRBJ1-2|TRBV7-3|TRBD1|once
TGTGCCAGCAGCTTAGCTACAGGGGGCAATCGAGGTGGCTACACCTTC
CASSLATGGNRGGYTF
>TRBJ2-1|TRBV28|.|.
TGTGCCAGCAAATCGGGGCAGCTCAATGAGCAGTTCTTC
CASKSGQLNEQFF
>TRBJ1-5|TRBV28|TRBD1|.
TGTGCCAGCAGTGACAGGGCTGGCAATCAGCCCCAGCATTTT
CASSDRAGNQPQHF
>TRBJ1-3|TRBV19|.|few
TGTGCCACCGGCGTGGTGATCCCGTCCGGAAACACCATATATTTT
CATGVVIPSGNTIYF
>TRBJ2-7|TRBV19|.|few
TGTGCCAGTAGTGAGTCCGGGGGCTACGAGCAGTACTTC
CASSESGGYEQYF
>TRBJ2-7|TRBV10-3|TRBD1|.
TGTGCCATCAGTGGACAGGGAACCTACGAGCAGTACTTC
CAISGQGTYEQYF
>TRBJ2-3|TRBV7-9|.|.
TGTGCCAGCAGCTTGGTGTACGCGTTAGGTAACACAGATACGCAGTATTTT
CASSLVYALGNTDTQYF
>TRBJ1-3|TRBV4-1|.|.
TGCGCCAGCAGCTACACCCCGACAGCCGACTCTGGAAACACCATATATTTT
CASSYTPTADSGNTIYF
>TRBJ1-2|TRBV5-4|TRBD1|.
TGTGCCAGCAGCTTAGGGACAGGGGGCCCTAGCTATGGCTACACCTTC
CASSLGTGGPSYGYTF
>TRBJ2-1|TRBV5-6|.|.
TGTGCCAGCAGCTTGGCCGGGGGCCGGGGCAATGAGCAGTTCTTC
CASSLAGGRGNEQFF
>TRBJ1-1|TRBV9|TRBD1|.
TGTGCCAGCAGCGACAGGGGGCTTAACACTGAAGCTTTCTTT
CASSDRGLNTEAFF
>TRBJ1-5|TRBV9|TRBD1|few
TGTGCCAGCGCCCGGACAGGGGGCGCGGGTCAGCCCCAGCATTTT
CASARTGGAGQPQHF
>TRBJ2-1|TRBV5-1|.|.
TGCGCCAGCAGCTCGTCAGGGACGTACAATGAGCAGTTCTTC
CASSSSGTYNEQFF
>TRBJ2-1|TRBV10-3|.|.
TGTGCCACAGGGGACCAGTACAATGAGCAGTTCTTC
CATGDQYNEQFF
>TRBJ2-1|TRBV14|.|once
TGTGCCAGCAGCCAATATACGGGGGGGGACAGGACGCTCTTC
CASSQYTGGDRTLF
>TRBJ2-3|TRBV10-3|TRBD2|once
TGTGCCATCAGGGTGGGTAGCGGGAGAGACAGCACAGATACGCAGTATTTT
CAIRVGSGRDSTDTQYF
>TRBJ2-7|TRBV27|TRBD2|.
TGTGCCCGTTATAGCGGGAGTGTCACCTACGAGCAGTACTTC
CARYSGSVTYEQYF
>TRBJ2-3|TRBV7-2|TRBD2|.
TGTGCCAGCAGCTTAGCGATAGCGGGAGGGGCGGATACGCAGTATTTT
CASSLAIAGGADTQYF
>TRBJ2-3|TRBV7-3|TRBD2|.
TGTGCCAGCAGCCTTAGCGGGAGCCATACAAAAGATACGCAGTATTTT
CASSLSGSHTKDTQYF
>TRBJ2-2|TRBV5-8|TRBD2|.
TGTGCCAGCAGCTGGGGACTAGCGGGGATTCACGGGGAGCTGTTTTTT
CASSWGLAGIHGELFF
>TRBJ2-5|TRBV5-6|.|.
TGTGCCAGCAGCTTGGGAGGGCTTGGGCAAGAGACCCAGTACTTC
CASSLGGLGQETQYF
>TRBJ2-1|TRBV6-6|TRBD1|.
TGTGCCAGCAGACATAGACAGGGCCGAGGGGATGAGCAGTTCTTC
CASRHRQGRGDEQFF
>TRBJ1-2|TRBV18|.|.
TGTGCCAGCTCACCCACTTCGCGGGAAAATGGCTACACCTTC
CASSPTSRENGYTF
>TRBJ2-1|TRBV11-1|TRBD1|.
TGTGCCAGCAGCTCCAGGGACAGGGCCGACAATGAGCAGTTCTTC
CASSSRDRADNEQFF
>TRBJ2-6|TRBV7-9|.|.
TGTGCCAGCAGCGACGAGGCGTGGGGGGCCAACGTCCTGACTTTC
CASSDEAWGANVLTF
>TRBJ2-3|TRBV11-2|TRBD2|.
TGTGCCAGCAGCTCGGGACTAGCGGGAGATACGCAGTATTTT
CASSSGLAGDTQYF
>TRBJ2-3|TRBV7-2|.|.
TGTGCCAGCAGCTTAGTCGGGTTAAGCACAGATACGCAGTATTTT
CASSLVGLSTDTQYF
>TRBJ2-7|TRBV28|TRBD1|.
TGTGCCAGCAAGGGACAGGGGACGTGGGGCGAGCAGTACTTC
CASKGQGTWGEQYF
>TRBJ2-3|TRBV10-3|.|.
TGTGCCATCGGTGGGACTAGCACAGATACGCAGTATTTT
CAIGGTSTDTQYF
>TRBJ2-1|TRBV6-5|.|.
TGTGCCAGCAGTCCATGGCGGAACTCCTACAATGAGCAGTTCTTC
CASSPWRNSYNEQFF
>TRBJ1-2|TRBV10-3|.|.
TGTGCCATCAGCCCAGGGAACTATGGCTACACCTTC
CAISPGNYGYTF
>TRBJ2-1|TRBV11-2|TRBD2|.
TGTGCCAGCAGCTTAGAGGCGGGAGGATCCTACAATGAGCAGTTCTTC
CASSLEAGGSYNEQFF
>TRBJ2-2|TRBV15|TRBD1|.
TGTTCTACAGGGGGCGCGGGCCTTAGGGACGCCGGGGAGCTGTTTTTT
CSTGGAGLRDAGELFF
>TRBJ2-5|TRBV6-5|TRBD1|.
TGTGCCAGCAGTTCGGACAGGAACACCCAAGAGACCCAGTACTTC
CASSSDRNTQETQYF
>TRBJ2-2|TRBV5-1|TRBD2|.
TGCGCCAGCAGCTTTTCTAGCGGGGACACCGGGGAGCTGTTTTTT
CASSFSSGDTGELFF
>TRBJ2-7|TRBV11-1|.|.
TGTGCCAGCAGCTTCGGGGGCCACGAGCAGTACTTC
CASSFGGHEQYF
>TRBJ2-5|TRBV6-6|.|.
TGTGCCAGCAGTTTGGGACGAGGGGCGGAGACCCAGTACTTC
CASSLGRGAETQYF
>TRBJ1-1|TRBV5-1|.|.
TGCGCCAGCAGCTTGGATATTCGAATCGGGGAAGCTTTCTTT
CASSLDIRIGEAFF
>TRBJ2-7|TRBV11-2|.|.
TGTGCCAGCAGCTTAGGGGTCAGCTCCTACGAGCAGTACTTC
CASSLGVSSYEQYF
>TRBJ1-5|TRBV10-3|.|.
TGTGCCATCAGTGAGTCGATGGGGAGCAATCAGCCCCAGCATTTT
CAISESMGSNQPQHF